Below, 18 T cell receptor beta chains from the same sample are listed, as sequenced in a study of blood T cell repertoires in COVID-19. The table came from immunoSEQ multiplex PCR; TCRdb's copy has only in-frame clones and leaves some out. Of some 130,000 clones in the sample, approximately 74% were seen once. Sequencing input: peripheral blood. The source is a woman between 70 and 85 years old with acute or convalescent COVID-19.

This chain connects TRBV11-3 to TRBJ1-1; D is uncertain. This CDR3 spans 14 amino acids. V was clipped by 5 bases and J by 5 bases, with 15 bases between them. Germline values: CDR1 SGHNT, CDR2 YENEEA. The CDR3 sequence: CASSPGLGGTEAFF. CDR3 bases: TGTGCCAGCAGCCCCGGACTGGGAGGGACTGAAGCTTTCTTT.

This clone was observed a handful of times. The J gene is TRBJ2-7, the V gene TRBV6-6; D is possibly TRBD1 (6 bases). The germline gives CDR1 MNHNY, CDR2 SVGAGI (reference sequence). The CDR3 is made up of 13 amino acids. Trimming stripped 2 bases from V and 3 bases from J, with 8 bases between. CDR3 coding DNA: TGTGCCAGCAGTTACAGAGGGGGCTACGAGCAGTACTTC. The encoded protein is CASSYRGGYEQYF.

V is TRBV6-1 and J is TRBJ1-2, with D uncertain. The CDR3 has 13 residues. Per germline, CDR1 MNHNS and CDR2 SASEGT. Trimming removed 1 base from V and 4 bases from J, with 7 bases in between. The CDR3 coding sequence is TGTGCCAGCAGTGAAGGGTCAGTCTATGGCTACACCTTC. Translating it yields CASSEGSVYGYTF.

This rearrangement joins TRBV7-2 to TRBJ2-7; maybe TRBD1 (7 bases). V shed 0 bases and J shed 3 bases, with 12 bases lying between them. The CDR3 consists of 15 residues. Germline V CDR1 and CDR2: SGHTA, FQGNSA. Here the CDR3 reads CASSLAGGGHYEQYF. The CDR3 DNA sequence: TGTGCCAGCAGCTTAGCAGGAGGGGGCCACTACGAGCAGTACTTC. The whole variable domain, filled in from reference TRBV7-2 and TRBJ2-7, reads GAGVSQSPSNKVTEKGKDVELRCDPISGHTALYWYRQSLGQGLEFLIYFQGNSAPDKSGLPSDRFSAERTGGSVSTLTIQRTQQEDSAVYLCASSLAGGGHYEQYFGPGTRLTVT.

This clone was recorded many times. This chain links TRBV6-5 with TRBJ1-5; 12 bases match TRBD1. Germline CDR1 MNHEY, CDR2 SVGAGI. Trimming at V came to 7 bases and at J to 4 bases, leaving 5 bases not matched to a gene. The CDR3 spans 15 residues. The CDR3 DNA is TGTGCCAGCACGGTGGGACAGGGGGCGAATCAGCCCCAGCATTTT. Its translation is CASTVGQGANQPQHF.

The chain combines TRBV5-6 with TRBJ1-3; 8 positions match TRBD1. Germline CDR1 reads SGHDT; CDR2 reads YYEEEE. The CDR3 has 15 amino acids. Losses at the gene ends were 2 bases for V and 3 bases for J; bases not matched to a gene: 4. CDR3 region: CASSFSGGGGNTIYF. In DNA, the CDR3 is TGTGCCAGCAGCTTCTCAGGGGGCGGTGGAAACACCATATATTTT.

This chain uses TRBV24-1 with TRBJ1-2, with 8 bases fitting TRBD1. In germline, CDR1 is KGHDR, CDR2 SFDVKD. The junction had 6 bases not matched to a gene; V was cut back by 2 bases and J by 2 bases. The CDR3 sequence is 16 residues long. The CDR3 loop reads CATSDSQQGGNYGYTF. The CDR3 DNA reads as TGTGCCACCAGTGATTCTCAACAGGGGGGGAACTATGGCTACACCTTC.

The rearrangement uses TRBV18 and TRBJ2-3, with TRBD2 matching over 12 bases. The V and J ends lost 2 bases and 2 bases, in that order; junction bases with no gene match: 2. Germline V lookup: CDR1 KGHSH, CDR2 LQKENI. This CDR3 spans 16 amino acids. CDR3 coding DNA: TGTGCCAGCTCACCATCTAGCGGGGGGGTCACAGATACGCAGTATTTT. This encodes CASSPSSGGVTDTQYF.

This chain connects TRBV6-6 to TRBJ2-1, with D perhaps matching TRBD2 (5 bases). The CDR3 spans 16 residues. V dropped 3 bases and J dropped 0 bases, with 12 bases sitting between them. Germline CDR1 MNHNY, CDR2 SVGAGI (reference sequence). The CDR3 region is CASSYPLGSSYNEQFF. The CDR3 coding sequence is TGTGCCAGCAGTTATCCCCTGGGGAGCTCCTACAATGAGCAGTTCTTC.

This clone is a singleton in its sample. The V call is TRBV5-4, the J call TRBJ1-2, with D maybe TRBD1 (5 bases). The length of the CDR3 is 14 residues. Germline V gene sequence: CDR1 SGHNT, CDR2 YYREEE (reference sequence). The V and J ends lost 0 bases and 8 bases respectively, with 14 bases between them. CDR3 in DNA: TGTGCCAGCAGCTTGGGGGGCAGGGAAGAGGGCTACACCTTC. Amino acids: CASSLGGREEGYTF. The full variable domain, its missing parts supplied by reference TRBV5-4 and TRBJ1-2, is ETGVTQSPTHLIKTRGQQVTLRCSSQSGHNTVSWYQQALGQGPQFIFQYYREEENGRGNFPPRFSGLQFPNYSSELNVNALELDDSALYLCASSLGGREEGYTFGSGTRLTVV.

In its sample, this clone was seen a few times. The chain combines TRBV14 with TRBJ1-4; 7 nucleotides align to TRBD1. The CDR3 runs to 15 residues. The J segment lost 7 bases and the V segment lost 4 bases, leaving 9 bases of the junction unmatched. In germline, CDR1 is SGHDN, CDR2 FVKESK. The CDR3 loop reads CASSRKGGVGEKLFF. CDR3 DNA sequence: TGTGCCAGCAGCCGTAAAGGGGGCGTAGGTGAAAAACTGTTTTTT.

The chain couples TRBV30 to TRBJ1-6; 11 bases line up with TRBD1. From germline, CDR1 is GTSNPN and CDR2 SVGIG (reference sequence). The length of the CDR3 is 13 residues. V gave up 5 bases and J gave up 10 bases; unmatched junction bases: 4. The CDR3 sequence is CAWGTGGRSPLHF. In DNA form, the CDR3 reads TGTGCCTGGGGGACAGGGGGACGATCACCCCTCCACTTT.

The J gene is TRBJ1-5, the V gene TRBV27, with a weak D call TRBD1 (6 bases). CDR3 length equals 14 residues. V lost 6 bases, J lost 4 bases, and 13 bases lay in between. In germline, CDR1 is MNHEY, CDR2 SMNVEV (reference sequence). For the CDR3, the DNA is TGTGCCAGCAGCCATGGACAGATGAATCAGCCCCAGCATTTT. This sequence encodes CASSHGQMNQPQHF.

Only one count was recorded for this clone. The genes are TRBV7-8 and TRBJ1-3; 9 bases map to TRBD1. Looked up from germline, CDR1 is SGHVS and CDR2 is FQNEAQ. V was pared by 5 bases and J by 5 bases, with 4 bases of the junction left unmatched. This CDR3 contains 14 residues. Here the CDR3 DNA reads TGTGCCAGCAGCCCACAGGGGGCGCGAAACACCATATATTTT. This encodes CASSPQGARNTIYF.

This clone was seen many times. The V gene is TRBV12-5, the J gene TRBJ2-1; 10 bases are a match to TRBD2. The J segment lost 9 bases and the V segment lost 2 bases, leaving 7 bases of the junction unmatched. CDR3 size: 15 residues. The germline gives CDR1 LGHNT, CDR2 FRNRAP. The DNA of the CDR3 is TGTGCTAGTGGTTTGATTCTAGCGGGAGTGAGTGAGCAGTTCTTC. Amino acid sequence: CASGLILAGVSEQFF.

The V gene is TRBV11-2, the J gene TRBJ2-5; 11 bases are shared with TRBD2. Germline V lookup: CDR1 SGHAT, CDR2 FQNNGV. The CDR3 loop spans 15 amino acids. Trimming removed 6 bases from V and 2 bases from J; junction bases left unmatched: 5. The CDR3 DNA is TGTGCCAGCAGGCGACTAGCGGGGAAACAAGAGACCCAGTACTTC. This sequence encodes CASRRLAGKQETQYF.

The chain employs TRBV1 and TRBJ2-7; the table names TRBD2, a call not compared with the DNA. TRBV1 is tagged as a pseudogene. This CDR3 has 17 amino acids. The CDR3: CTSSQDLKGARTYEQYF. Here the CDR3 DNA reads TGCACCAGCAGCCAAGATCTGAAAGGAGCTAGGACCTACGAGCAGTACTTC.

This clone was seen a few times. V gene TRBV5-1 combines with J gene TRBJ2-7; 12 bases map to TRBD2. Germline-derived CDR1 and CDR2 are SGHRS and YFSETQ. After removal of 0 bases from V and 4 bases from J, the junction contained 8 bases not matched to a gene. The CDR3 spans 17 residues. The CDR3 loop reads CASSLDLAGGPGYEQYF. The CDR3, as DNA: TGCGCCAGCAGCTTGGATCTAGCGGGAGGGCCGGGTTACGAGCAGTACTTC.